These 4 T cell receptor beta chains came from one sample sequenced in a study of T cell responses to AZD1222 COVID-19 vaccine. Some clones are missing from TCRdb's copy, which holds only in-frame ones; the method was immunoSEQ multiplex PCR. The sample yields about 100,000 clones, less than 90% seen once. This material consisted of peripheral blood, taken on day 0 of AZD1222 vaccination. These receptors were taken from an adult in good health.

This rearrangement joins TRBV4-2 to TRBJ2-5; the D gene is possibly TRBD2 (6 bases). The CDR3 has 14 amino acids. Germline V gives CDR1 LGHNA, CDR2 YNFKEQ. Trimming removed 1 base from V and 0 bases from J, with 6 bases in between. The CDR3 nucleotides are TGTGCCAGCAGCCAAGGGGACTACCAAGAGACCCAGTACTTC. The encoded protein is CASSQGDYQETQYF.

This sequence joins TRBV3-1 (or the pseudogene TRBV3-2) and TRBJ2-1; no clear D gene. V shed 1 base and J shed 8 bases, with 9 bases lying between them. The germline CDR1 and CDR2 sequences are LGHDT and YNNKEL (reference sequence). The CDR3 spans 13 residues. The CDR3 DNA reads as TGTGCCAGCAGCCAAGTTAACCCCCATGAGCAGTTCTTC. Translating gives CASSQVNPHEQFF.

CDR3 nucleotides: TGTGCCACCAGCAGATCCCGGACTAGCGGAAGCACAGATACGCAGTATTTT. This sequence encodes CATSRSRTSGSTDTQYF. The chain uses TRBV15 and TRBJ2-3; 10 bases fit TRBD2. Germline trimming cut 2 bases from V and 0 bases from J; bases unmatched to any gene: 5. Per germline, CDR1 LNHNV and CDR2 YYDKDF (reference sequence). The CDR3 runs 17 residues.

The V call is TRBV4-1, the J call TRBJ1-4, with a possible D match to TRBD1 (6 bases). The CDR3 is made up of 17 amino acids. Germline CDR1 and CDR2: MGHRA and YSYEKL. Trimming shortened V by 2 bases and J by 4 bases, and 17 bases separated the two germline ends. CDR3 protein: CASSQPLWGQSNEKLFF. The CDR3 DNA reads as TGCGCCAGCAGCCAACCCTTGTGGGGGCAAAGTAATGAAAAACTGTTTTTT.